Below are 12 T cell receptor beta chains sequenced from a single sample in a study of beta chain features in type 1 diabetes. The whole isolated RNA underwent reverse transcription, so sequencing captured expressed TCRB transcripts. Repertoires were generated with immunoSEQ multiplex PCR, while TCRdb's copy carries only in-frame clones and drops some. The sample contains around 450,000 clones, more than 9.5% of which appear only once. The sample was naive CD4+ T cells from blood. These receptors were obtained from a woman between 18 and 29 years old in good health.

The chain links TRBV27 to TRBJ2-7; 10 positions agree with TRBD2. The CDR3 totals 14 residues. CDR1 is MNHEY, CDR2 SMNVEV, per germline (reference sequence). The J segment lost 5 bases and the V segment lost 10 bases, leaving 11 bases of the junction unmatched. The CDR3 DNA reads as TGTGCCACAAAGGGACTAGCGTCAACCCACGAGCAGTACTTC. This encodes CATKGLASTHEQYF.

The table lists this clone with a few counts. V is TRBV5-1 and J is TRBJ2-1, with D unclear. Germline assignment: CDR1 SGHRS and CDR2 YFSETQ. With 0 bases removed from V and 0 bases from J, the gap between germline ends came to 7 bases. This CDR3 spans 15 amino acids. CDR3 protein: CASSLALSSYNEQFF. The DNA for the CDR3 is TGCGCCAGCAGCTTGGCCCTGAGCTCCTACAATGAGCAGTTCTTC. Variable domain in full (rest from reference TRBV5-1 and TRBJ2-1): KAGVTQTPRYLIKTRGQQVTLSCSPISGHRSVSWYQQTPGQGLQFLFEYFSETQRNKGNFPGRFSGRQFSNSRSEMNVSTLELGDSALYLCASSLALSSYNEQFFGPGTRLTVL.

This clone was seen more than once but under ten times. The chain couples TRBV15 to TRBJ2-6; D is unclear. Germline-derived CDR1 and CDR2 are LNHNV and YYDKDF (reference sequence). V was pared by 3 bases and J by 1 base, with 7 bases between. This CDR3 has 15 residues. DNA of the CDR3: TGTGCCACCAGCAGGACAAATTCTGGGGCCAACGTCCTGACTTTC. Translated, it gives CATSRTNSGANVLTF.

The chain carries TRBV4-1 and TRBJ1-5; TRBD1 might be the D (5 bases). The CDR3 is 18 residues long. The V gene lost 1 base and the J gene lost 2 bases, with 18 bases spanning the gap. Germline loops: CDR1 MGHRA, CDR2 YSYEKL. In nucleotides, the CDR3 is TGCGCCAGCAGCCAAGTAGTCGTCGTGGGCAGGGGCAATCAGCCCCAGCATTTT. Translating gives CASSQVVVVGRGNQPQHF.

V and J are TRBV19 and TRBJ1-6, with D maybe TRBD1 (5 bases). Germline V gives CDR1 LNHDA, CDR2 SQIVND (reference sequence). Trimming shortened V by 3 bases and J by 8 bases, and 11 bases separated the two germline ends. This CDR3 comprises 14 residues. The CDR3 protein is CASSIGAFYSPLHF. The CDR3 coding sequence is TGTGCCAGTAGTATCGGGGCGTTTTATTCACCCCTCCACTTT.

This chain uses TRBV27 with TRBJ2-4; D remains unclear. CDR3 length: 20 residues. Germline V lookup: CDR1 MNHEY, CDR2 SMNVEV (reference sequence). V was shortened by 2 bases and J by 9 bases, with 32 bases between the two germline ends. CDR3 bases: TGTGCCAGCAGTTTACCCATCGTAGGGCGGAACGCGCCGTCAAGGAGCATTCAGTACTTC. Translated, it gives CASSLPIVGRNAPSRSIQYF.

The CDR3 bases are TGTGCCAGCAGTGTTGTATCTGGAAACACCATATATTTT. This encodes CASSVVSGNTIYF. The chain couples TRBV25-1 to TRBJ1-3; D is undetermined. Trimming pared 4 bases from V and 1 base from J, leaving 5 bases between. This CDR3 has 13 amino acids. Germline V gene lookup returns CDR1 MGHDK and CDR2 SYGVNS.

This clone has a handful of counts. This chain connects TRBV7-9 to TRBJ2-5; D not certain. Trimming took off 4 bases at V and 5 bases at J, with 14 bases between the two ends. The CDR3 is 14 amino acids. CDR1 is SEHNR and CDR2 is FQNEAQ in the germline V gene (reference sequence). CDR3 sequence: CASSSKGPVETQYF. DNA for the CDR3: TGTGCCAGCAGCTCTAAGGGCCCCGTGGAGACCCAGTACTTC. The full variable domain, in which reference TRBV7-9 and TRBJ2-5 provide the parts outside the CDR3, is DTGVSQNPRHKITKRGQNVTFRCDPISEHNRLYWYRQTLGQGPEFLTYFQNEAQLEKSRLLSDRFSAERPKGSFSTLEIQRTEQGDSAMYLCASSSKGPVETQYFGPGTRLLVL.

V usage is TRBV4-1 and J usage is TRBJ2-7, with D uncertain. Trimming removed 1 base from V and 2 bases from J, with 9 bases in between. Germline CDR1 reads MGHRA; CDR2 reads YSYEKL. The CDR3 has 14 amino acids. The CDR3 region has the DNA TGCGCCAGCAGCCAAGTAGGCAAACCCTACGAGCAGTACTTC. Encoded protein: CASSQVGKPYEQYF.

This clone was recorded a few times. CDR3 DNA: TGTGCCAGCAGCCTAACTACTAGCGGGAATAATGAGCAGTTCTTC. Translation: CASSLTTSGNNEQFF. The rearrangement joins TRBV7-6 to TRBJ2-1, with 10 bases matching TRBD2. The CDR3 consists of 15 residues. J gave up 7 bases and V 5 bases, and 8 bases lay outside the gene matches. Per germline, CDR1 SGHVS and CDR2 FNYEAQ. Full variable domain (remainder filled in from reference TRBV7-6 and TRBJ2-1): GAGVSQSPRYKVTKRGQDVALRCDPISGHVSLYWYRQALGQGPEFLTYFNYEAQQDKSGLPNDRFSAERPEGSISTLTIQRTEQRDSAMYRCASSLTTSGNNEQFFGPGTRLTVL.

This clone was recorded a few times. This chain uses TRBV7-2 with TRBJ1-1; D gene uncertain. With 3 bases removed from V and 4 bases from J, the gap between germline ends came to 18 bases. Germline CDR1 SGHTA, CDR2 FQGNSA. The CDR3 is 16 amino acids. In DNA form, the CDR3 reads TGTGCCAGCAGCTTTTCGACCGCTGTATGGTCCACTGAAGCTTTCTTT. Its translation: CASSFSTAVWSTEAFF. Based on the CDR3 plus reference TRBV7-2 and TRBJ1-1, the full variable domain is GAGVSQSPSNKVTEKGKDVELRCDPISGHTALYWYRQSLGQGLEFLIYFQGNSAPDKSGLPSDRFSAERTGGSVSTLTIQRTQQEDSAVYLCASSFSTAVWSTEAFFGQGTRLTVV.

The chain carries TRBV30 and TRBJ1-1; unclear D gene. Germline V lookup: CDR1 GTSNPN, CDR2 SVGIG (reference sequence). Trimming took off 0 bases at V and 1 base at J, with 12 bases between the two ends. The CDR3 has 15 residues. The CDR3 spells CAWSVRGAWNTEAFF. The CDR3 region has the DNA TGTGCCTGGAGTGTACGAGGAGCTTGGAACACTGAAGCTTTCTTT.